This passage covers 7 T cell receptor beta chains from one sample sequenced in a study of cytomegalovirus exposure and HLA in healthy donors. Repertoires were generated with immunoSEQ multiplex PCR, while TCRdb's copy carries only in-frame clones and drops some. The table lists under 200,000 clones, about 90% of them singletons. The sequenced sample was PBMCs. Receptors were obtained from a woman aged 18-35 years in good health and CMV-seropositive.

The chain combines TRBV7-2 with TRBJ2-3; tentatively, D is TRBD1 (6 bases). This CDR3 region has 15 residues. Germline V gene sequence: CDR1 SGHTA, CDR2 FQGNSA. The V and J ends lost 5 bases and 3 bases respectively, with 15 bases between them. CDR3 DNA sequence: TGTGCCAGCAGCACCGGACAGTCCCGAACAGATACGCAGTATTTT. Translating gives CASSTGQSRTDTQYF.

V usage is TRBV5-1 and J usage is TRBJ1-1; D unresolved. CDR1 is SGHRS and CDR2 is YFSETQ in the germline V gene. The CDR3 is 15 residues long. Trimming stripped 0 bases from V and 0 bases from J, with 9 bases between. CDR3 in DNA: TGCGCCAGCAGCTTGGGATCAGGTGTGAACACTGAAGCTTTCTTT. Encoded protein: CASSLGSGVNTEAFF.

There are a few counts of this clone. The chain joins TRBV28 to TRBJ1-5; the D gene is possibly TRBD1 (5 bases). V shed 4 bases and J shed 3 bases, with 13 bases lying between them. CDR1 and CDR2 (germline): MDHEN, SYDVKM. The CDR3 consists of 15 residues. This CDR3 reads CASSWGGSFNQPQHF. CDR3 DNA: TGTGCCAGCAGTTGGGGGGGATCTTTCAATCAGCCCCAGCATTTT.

For the CDR3, the DNA is TGTGCCAGCAGCCTAAAGACAGGGAAAAATCAGCCCCAGCATTTT. This gives the protein CASSLKTGKNQPQHF. The chain has TRBV5-6 and TRBJ1-5, with 7 bases that match TRBD1. CDR3 size: 15 residues. Germline V lookup: CDR1 SGHDT, CDR2 YYEEEE. Trimming took 4 bases from V and 4 from J; bases not matched to a gene: 8.

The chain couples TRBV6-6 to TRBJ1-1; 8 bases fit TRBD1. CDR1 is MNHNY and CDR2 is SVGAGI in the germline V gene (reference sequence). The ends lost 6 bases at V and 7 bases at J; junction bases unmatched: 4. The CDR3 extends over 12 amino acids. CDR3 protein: CASRPGQGEAFF. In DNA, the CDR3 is TGTGCCAGCAGACCCGGACAGGGTGAAGCTTTCTTT.

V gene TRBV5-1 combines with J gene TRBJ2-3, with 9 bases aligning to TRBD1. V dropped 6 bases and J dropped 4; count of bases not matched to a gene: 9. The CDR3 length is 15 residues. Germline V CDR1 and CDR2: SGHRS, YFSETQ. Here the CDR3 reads CASKQGAFKPDTQYF. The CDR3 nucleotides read TGCGCCAGCAAACAGGGGGCATTTAAGCCAGATACGCAGTATTTT.

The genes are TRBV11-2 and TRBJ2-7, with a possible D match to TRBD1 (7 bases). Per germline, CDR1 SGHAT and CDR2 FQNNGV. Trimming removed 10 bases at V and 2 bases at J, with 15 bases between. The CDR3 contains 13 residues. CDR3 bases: TGTGCCACCGGAGGGGGCATCGCCTACGAGCAGTACTTC. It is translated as CATGGGIAYEQYF.